This TCR beta chain was identified during a study of long-term antiretroviral therapy in people with HIV. Donors each had at least one pre-ART PBMC sample and at least two post-ART ones. Cryopreserved PBMC samples of about 1-11 million cells were used for DNA extraction. CDR3 length: 14 residues. Germline CDR1 reads MNHEY; CDR2 reads SVGAGI. V was shortened by 6 bases and J by 5 bases, with 14 bases between the two germline ends. A note on this clone: Its antigen is not identified.

The assay used was immunoSEQ (version v3.0), run at survey level. TCRdb keeps only in-frame clones here, not all; method: immunoSEQ multiplex PCR. Seen here are about 21,000 clones, 65% to 90% observed once, and the top ten hold 9.5% to 15%. Study-level results: Collection of the blood took place between about 2004 and 2017. The ART regimens in use then may have been less effective than current ones.

The material sequenced was unsorted PBMCs, taken 0.1 years before starting antiretroviral therapy. This TCR came from a man between 40 and 49 years old with HIV. The gene calls are TRBV6-5 and TRBJ1-5, with D possibly TRBD1 on 6 matching bases. CDR3 region: CASRSTGWDQPQHF. The CDR3 DNA sequence: TGTGCCAGCAGGTCGACAGGTTGGGATCAGCCCCAGCATTTT.